The 7 T cell receptor beta chains below were found in one sample sequenced in a study of T cell responses to AZD1222 COVID-19 vaccine. Clones were read by immunoSEQ multiplex PCR, and TCRdb kept only the in-frame ones, dropping some. The sample consists of about 84,000 clones, 70% to 90% of them appearing once. This sample comprised peripheral blood, obtained on day 0 of AZD1222 vaccination. These receptors were taken from an adult in good health.

A note on this clone: This sample includes further DNA sequences coding for the same CDR3. The rearrangement joins TRBV6-5 to TRBJ2-7; TRBD1 matches at 10 bases. Per germline, CDR1 MNHEY and CDR2 SVGAGI. The CDR3 spans 15 residues. V shed 4 bases and J 4 bases; nucleotides not matched to a gene: 7. The CDR3 is CASSSTGTGVYEQYF. CDR3 nucleotides: TGTGCCAGCAGTTCAACCGGGACAGGGGTTTACGAGCAGTACTTC.

This clone was counted only a few times. CDR3: CASSLDERGLTKNIQYF. CDR3 in DNA: TGTGCCAGCAGCTTAGATGAGCGGGGCTTAACCAAAAACATTCAGTACTTC. The chain joins TRBV11-2 to TRBJ2-4; 7 bases agree with TRBD2. Germline V gives CDR1 SGHAT, CDR2 FQNNGV. Losses at the gene ends were 0 bases for V and 2 bases for J; bases not matched to a gene: 7. The CDR3 consists of 17 residues. The full variable domain, completed using reference TRBV11-2 and TRBJ2-4, is EAGVAQSPRYKIIEKRQSVAFWCNPISGHATLYWYQQILGQGPKLLIQFQNNGVVDDSQLPKDRFSAERLKGVDSTLKIQPAKLEDSAVYLCASSLDERGLTKNIQYFGAGTRLSVL.

The chain employs TRBV27 and TRBJ1-6, with 7 bases lining up with TRBD1. CDR3 size: 17 residues. From germline, CDR1 is MNHEY and CDR2 SMNVEV (reference sequence). V lost 10 bases, J lost 10 bases, and 22 bases stayed unmatched. DNA of the CDR3: TGTGCCAACCATATCATATTGACAGGGACGGTTTACTCACCCCTCCACTTT. It yields the protein CANHIILTGTVYSPLHF.

The chain couples TRBV6-5 to TRBJ1-1; the D is unclear. CDR1 and CDR2 (germline): MNHEY, SVGAGI. Between the trimmed V and J ends, which lost 2 bases and 7 bases, there was a span of 11 bases. This CDR3 has 13 amino acids. CDR3 in amino acids: CASSYDRRHEAFF. CDR3 nucleotides: TGTGCCAGCAGTTACGACCGCCGGCATGAAGCTTTCTTT.

V and J are TRBV19 and TRBJ1-5; TRBD1 might be the D (5 bases). V was shortened by 3 bases and J by 3 bases, with 12 bases between the two germline ends. The CDR3 totals 15 residues. From germline, CDR1 is LNHDA and CDR2 SQIVND (reference sequence). The CDR3, as DNA: TGTGCCAGTAGTATGGGGGTCAATACCAATCAGCCCCAGCATTTT. This encodes CASSMGVNTNQPQHF.

CDR3 amino acids: CASSPGGTEKLFF. The CDR3 DNA sequence: TGTGCCAGCTCACCAGGTGGAACCGAAAAACTGTTTTTT. The chain links TRBV18 to TRBJ1-4, with D uncertain. Trimming left V 2 bases short and J 8 bases short, with 9 bases between. The CDR3 covers 13 residues. Germline-derived CDR1 and CDR2 are KGHSH and LQKENI.

This chain uses TRBV4-1 with TRBJ2-3; D is ambiguous. CDR1 MGHRA and CDR2 YSYEKL come from the germline V gene. CDR3 size: 16 residues. Trimming pared 1 base from V and 0 bases from J, leaving 11 bases between. CDR3 amino acids: CASSQVTRMSTDTQYF. Here the CDR3 DNA reads TGCGCCAGCAGCCAAGTTACGAGAATGAGCACAGATACGCAGTATTTT.